The sequence of this TCR beta chain was determined in a study of CD8 T cells in Susac syndrome. This clonotype was found once. Germline V lookup: CDR1 GTSNPN, CDR2 SVGIG (reference sequence). Trimming stripped 1 base from V and 0 bases from J, with 7 bases between. This CDR3 spans 14 amino acids. cDNA came from approximately 0.5 to 1 ug RNA primed by random hexamers. TCRdb independently ran MiXCR on the immunoSEQ multiplex PCR reads; one entry per CDR3 protein. The data hold roughly 190,000 distinct CDR3 sequences, with about 95% observed a single time. The receptor comes from a human donor in good health. The chain couples TRBV30 to TRBJ2-1; D ambiguous. Sequenced material: CD4+ T cells from PBMCs. This CDR3 is CAWSAASSYNEQFF. CDR3 DNA sequence: TGTGCCTGGAGTGCGGCAAGCTCCTACAATGAGCAGTTCTTC. The complete variable domain, with remaining parts taken from reference TRBV30 and TRBJ2-1, reads SQTIHQWPATLVQPVGSPLSLECTVEGTSNPNLYWYRQAAGRGLQLLFYSVGIGQISSEVPQNLSASRPQDRQFILSSKKLLLSDSGFYLCAWSAASSYNEQFFGPGTRLTVL.